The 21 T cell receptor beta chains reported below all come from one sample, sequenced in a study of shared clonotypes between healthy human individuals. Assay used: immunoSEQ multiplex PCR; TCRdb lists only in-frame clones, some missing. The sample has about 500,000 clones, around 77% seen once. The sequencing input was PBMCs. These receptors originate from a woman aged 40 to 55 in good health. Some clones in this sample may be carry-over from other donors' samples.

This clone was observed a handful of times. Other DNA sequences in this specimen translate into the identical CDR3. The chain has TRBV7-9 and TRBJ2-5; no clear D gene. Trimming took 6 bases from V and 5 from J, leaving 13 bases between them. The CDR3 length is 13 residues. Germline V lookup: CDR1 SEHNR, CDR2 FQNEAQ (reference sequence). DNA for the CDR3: TGTGCCAGCAGGTTCAGTAGTAGGGAGACCCAGTACTTC. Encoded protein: CASRFSSRETQYF. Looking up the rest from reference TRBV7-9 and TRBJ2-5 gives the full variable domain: DTGVSQNPRHKITKRGQNVTFRCDPISEHNRLYWYRQTLGQGPEFLTYFQNEAQLEKSRLLSDRFSAERPKGSFSTLEIQRTEQGDSAMYLCASRFSSRETQYFGPGTRLLVL.

The DNA for the CDR3 is TGTGCCAGCAGGACGACAGTTGCCAGCTCCTACGAGCAGTACTTC. Translation gives CASRTTVASSYEQYF. The rearrangement links TRBV6-5 to TRBJ2-5; maybe TRBD1 (5 bases). The J call is uncertain, as TRBJ2-7 better fits the DNA end. The CDR3 contains 15 residues. Germline CDR1 and CDR2: MNHEY and SVGAGI.

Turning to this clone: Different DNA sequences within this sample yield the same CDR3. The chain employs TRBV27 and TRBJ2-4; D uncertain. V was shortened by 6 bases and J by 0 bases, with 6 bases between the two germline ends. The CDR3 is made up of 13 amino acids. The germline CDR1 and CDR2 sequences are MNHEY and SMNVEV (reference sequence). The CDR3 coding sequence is TGTGCCAGCAGCCCACTAGCCAAAAACATTCAGTACTTC. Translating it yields CASSPLAKNIQYF.

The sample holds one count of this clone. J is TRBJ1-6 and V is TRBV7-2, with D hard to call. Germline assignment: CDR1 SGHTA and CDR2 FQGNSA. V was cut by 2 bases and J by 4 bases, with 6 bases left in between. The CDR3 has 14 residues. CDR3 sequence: CASSLLLYNSPLHF. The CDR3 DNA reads TGTGCCAGCAGCTTACTACTTTATAATTCACCCCTCCACTTT.

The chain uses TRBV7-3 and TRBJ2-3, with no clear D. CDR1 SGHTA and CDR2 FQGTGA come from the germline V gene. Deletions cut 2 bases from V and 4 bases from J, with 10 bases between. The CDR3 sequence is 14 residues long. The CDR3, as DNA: TGTGCCAGCAGCTTAGCATCTTGGGCAGATACGCAGTATTTT. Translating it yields CASSLASWADTQYF.

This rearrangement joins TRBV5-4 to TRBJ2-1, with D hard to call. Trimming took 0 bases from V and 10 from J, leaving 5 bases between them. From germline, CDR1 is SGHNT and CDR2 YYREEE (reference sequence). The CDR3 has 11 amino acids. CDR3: CASSLGQEQFF. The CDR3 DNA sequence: TGTGCCAGCAGCTTGGGTCAGGAGCAGTTCTTC.

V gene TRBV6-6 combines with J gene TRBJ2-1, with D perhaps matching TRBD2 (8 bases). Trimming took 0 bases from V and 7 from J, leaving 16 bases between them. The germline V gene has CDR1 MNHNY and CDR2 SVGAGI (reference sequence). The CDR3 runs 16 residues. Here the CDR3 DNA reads TGTGCCAGCAGTTACTCGGAAGGGGGCGGGGGGAATGAGCAGTTCTTC. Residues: CASSYSEGGGGNEQFF.

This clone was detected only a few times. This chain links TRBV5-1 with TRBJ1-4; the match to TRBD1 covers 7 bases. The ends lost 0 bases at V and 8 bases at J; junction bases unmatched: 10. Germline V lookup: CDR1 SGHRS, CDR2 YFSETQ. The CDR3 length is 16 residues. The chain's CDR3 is CASSLEFNRGEEKLFF. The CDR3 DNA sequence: TGCGCCAGCAGCTTGGAATTCAACAGGGGAGAAGAAAAACTGTTTTTT.

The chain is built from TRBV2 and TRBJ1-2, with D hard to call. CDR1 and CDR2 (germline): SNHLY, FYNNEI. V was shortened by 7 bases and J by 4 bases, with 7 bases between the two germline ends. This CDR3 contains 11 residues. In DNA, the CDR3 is TGTGCCAGCAACTCAGCCTATGGCTACACCTTC. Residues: CASNSAYGYTF.

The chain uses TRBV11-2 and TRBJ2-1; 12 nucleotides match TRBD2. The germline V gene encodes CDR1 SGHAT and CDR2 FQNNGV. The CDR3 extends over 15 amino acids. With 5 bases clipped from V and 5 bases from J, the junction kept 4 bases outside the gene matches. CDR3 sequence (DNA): TGTGCCAGCAGCCGGACTAGCGGGACTAACAATGAGCAGTTCTTC. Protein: CASSRTSGTNNEQFF.

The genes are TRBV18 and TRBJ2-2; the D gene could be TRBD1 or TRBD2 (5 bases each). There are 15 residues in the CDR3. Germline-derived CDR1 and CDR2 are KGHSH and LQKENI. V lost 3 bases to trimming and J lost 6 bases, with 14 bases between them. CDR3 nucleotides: TGTGCCAGCTCACCCAGGGACGACACTGCCGGGGAGCTGTTTTTT. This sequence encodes CASSPRDDTAGELFF.

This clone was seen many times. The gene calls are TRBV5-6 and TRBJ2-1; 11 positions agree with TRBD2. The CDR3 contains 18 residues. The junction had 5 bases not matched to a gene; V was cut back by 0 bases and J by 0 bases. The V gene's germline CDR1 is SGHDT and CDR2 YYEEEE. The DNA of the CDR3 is TGTGCCAGCAGCTTGGGGCTAGCGGGAGGTTACTCCTACAATGAGCAGTTCTTC. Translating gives CASSLGLAGGYSYNEQFF.

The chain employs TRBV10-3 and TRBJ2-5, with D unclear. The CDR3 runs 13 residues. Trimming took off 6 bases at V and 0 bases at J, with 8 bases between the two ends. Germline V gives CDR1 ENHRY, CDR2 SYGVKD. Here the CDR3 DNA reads TGTGCCATCAGCCTCCAATACCAAGAGACCCAGTACTTC. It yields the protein CAISLQYQETQYF.

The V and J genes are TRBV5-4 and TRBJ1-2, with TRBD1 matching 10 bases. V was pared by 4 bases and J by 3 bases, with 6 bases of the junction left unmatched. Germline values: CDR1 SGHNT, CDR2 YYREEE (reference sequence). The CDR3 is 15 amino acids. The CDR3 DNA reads TGTGCCAGCAGCGACTCGGGGACAGGGGACTATGGCTACACCTTC. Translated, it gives CASSDSGTGDYGYTF.

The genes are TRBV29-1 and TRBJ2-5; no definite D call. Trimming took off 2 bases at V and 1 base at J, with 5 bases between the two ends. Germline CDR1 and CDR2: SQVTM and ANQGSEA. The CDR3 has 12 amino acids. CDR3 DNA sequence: TGCAGCGTTGAATGGGGCCAAGAGACCCAGTACTTC. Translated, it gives CSVEWGQETQYF.

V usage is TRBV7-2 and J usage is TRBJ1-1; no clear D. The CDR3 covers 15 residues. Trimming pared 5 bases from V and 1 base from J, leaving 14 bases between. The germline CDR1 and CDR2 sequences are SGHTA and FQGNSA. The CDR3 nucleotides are TGTGCCAGCAGCAAGTCGGACGAGTGGAACACTGAAGCTTTCTTT. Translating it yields CASSKSDEWNTEAFF.

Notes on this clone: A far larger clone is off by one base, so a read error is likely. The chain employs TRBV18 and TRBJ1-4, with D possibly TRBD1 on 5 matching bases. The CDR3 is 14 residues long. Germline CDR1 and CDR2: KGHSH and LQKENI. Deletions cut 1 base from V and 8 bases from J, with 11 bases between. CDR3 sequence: CASSPRVGDEKLFF. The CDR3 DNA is TGTGCCAGCTCACCACGAGTGGGGGACGAAAAACTGTTTTTT.

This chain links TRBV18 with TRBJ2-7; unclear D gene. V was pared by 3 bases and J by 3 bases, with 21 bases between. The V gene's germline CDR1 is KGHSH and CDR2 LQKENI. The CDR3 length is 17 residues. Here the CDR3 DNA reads TGTGCCAGCTCACCCCCGGGCCGAAGTGGTGGGTACTACGAGCAGTACTTC. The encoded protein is CASSPPGRSGGYYEQYF.

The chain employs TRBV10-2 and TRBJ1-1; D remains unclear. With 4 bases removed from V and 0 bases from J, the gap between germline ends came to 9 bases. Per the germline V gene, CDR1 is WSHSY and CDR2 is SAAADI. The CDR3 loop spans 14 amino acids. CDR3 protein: CASSAAGLNTEAFF. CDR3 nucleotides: TGCGCCAGCAGTGCAGCAGGCCTGAACACTGAAGCTTTCTTT.

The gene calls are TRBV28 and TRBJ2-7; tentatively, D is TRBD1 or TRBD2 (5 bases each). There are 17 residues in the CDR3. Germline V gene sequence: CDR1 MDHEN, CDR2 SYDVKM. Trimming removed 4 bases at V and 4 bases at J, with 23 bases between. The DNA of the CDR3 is TGTGCCAGCAGTTCCCCCGGGTGGGGGAGAACGATGTACGAGCAGTACTTC. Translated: CASSSPGWGRTMYEQYF.

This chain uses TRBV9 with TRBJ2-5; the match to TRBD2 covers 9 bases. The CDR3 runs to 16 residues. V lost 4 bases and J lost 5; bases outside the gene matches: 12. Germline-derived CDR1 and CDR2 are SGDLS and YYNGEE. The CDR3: CASSPRVAGDAETQYF. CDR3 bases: TGTGCCAGCAGCCCCCGGGTAGCGGGAGATGCGGAGACCCAGTACTTC. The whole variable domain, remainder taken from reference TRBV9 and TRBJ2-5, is DSGVTQTPKHLITATGQRVTLRCSPRSGDLSVYWYQQSLDQGLQFLIQYYNGEERAKGNILERFSAQQFPDLHSELNLSSLELGDSALYFCASSPRVAGDAETQYFGPGTRLLVL.